The sample holds one count of the clone carrying this T cell receptor beta chain. Multiplex PCR with BIOMED2 TRB-A/B primer pools amplified TRB rearrangements. One entry per CDR3 protein, called by TCRdb with MiXCR from the multiplex PCR reads. The repertoire has about 14,000 distinct CDR3 sequences, about 31% of them found once; the top ten carry roughly 1.1%. Each TRB amplification used roughly 250-550 ng of genomic DNA from blood. This entry belongs to a study of T and B cells in COVID-19 patients. From germline, CDR1 is SGHRS and CDR2 YFSETQ. The CDR3 sequence is 17 residues long. The germline V and J ends were trimmed by 4 bases and 3 bases, with 19 bases remaining between them.

This chain uses TRBV5-1 with TRBJ2-2, with D perhaps being TRBD1 or TRBD2 (5 bases each). The sequence derives from a human donor who had recovered from COVID-19. Material for sequencing was blood. CDR3 nucleotide sequence: TGCGCCAGCAGCCTCTTTCCCCGGGGCGTAGACACCGGGGAGCTGTTTTTT. Protein sequence: CASSLFPRGVDTGELFF.